These T cell receptor beta chains were read from a single sample in a study of neurological immune-mediated disorders. MiXCR, run by TCRdb on the 5' RACE reads, gives a single entry per CDR3 protein. Of around 35,000 distinct CDR3 sequences in the sample, less than 1.6% were seen once. The sample was PBMCs. Receptors were obtained from a woman aged 25 to 45 with multiple sclerosis. CDR3s include the opening cysteine and the closing phenylalanine or tryptophan. D genes are given only for firm matches. The size of a clone is reported for some rows only, either as once, few or many, or as a class for expanded clones.

V: TRBV12-3/TRBV12-4; J: TRBJ1-5; D: NA; size: many; DNA: TGTGCCAGCAGTTTAGGGGGTTCCAATCAGCCCCAGCATTTT; CDR3: CASSLGGSNQPQHF
V: TRBV20-1; J: TRBJ1-4; D: TRBD1; size: many; DNA: TGCAGTGCACCCCGGGACAGGGGTTTGGAAAAACTGTTTTTT; CDR3: CSAPRDRGLEKLFF
V: TRBV5-1; J: TRBJ1-2; D: TRBD1; size: many; DNA: TGCGCCAGCAGCTTACAGGGGGCGCAGGACTATGGCTACACCTTC; CDR3: CASSLQGAQDYGYTF
V: TRBV7-9; J: TRBJ2-2; D: NA; size: many; DNA: TGTGCCAGCAGCTCTGGGGCCGGGGAGCTGTTTTTT; CDR3: CASSSGAGELFF
V: TRBV20-1; J: TRBJ1-1; D: TRBD1; size: many; DNA: TGCAGTGCCAGAGGGACAGCCACTGAAGCTTTCTTT; CDR3: CSARGTATEAFF
V: TRBV6-2/TRBV6-3; J: TRBJ2-3; D: TRBD2; size: many; DNA: TGTGCCAGCAGCTCGAGCGGGGGTAAGGTGGATACGCAGTATTTT; CDR3: CASSSSGGKVDTQYF
V: TRBV3-1; J: TRBJ2-1; D: TRBD2; size: many; DNA: TGTGCCAGCAGCCAAGGCGGGGGGGCCTACAATGAGCAGTTCTTC; CDR3: CASSQGGGAYNEQFF
V: TRBV15; J: TRBJ2-7; D: NA; size: many; DNA: TGTGCCACCAGCAGAGATCCCAACTTCTACGAGCAGTACTTC; CDR3: CATSRDPNFYEQYF
V: TRBV7-3; J: TRBJ2-1; D: NA; size: many; DNA: TGTGCCAGCAGCTCTGACCCCAACAGTGCCTCCTACAATGAGCAGTTCTTC; CDR3: CASSSDPNSASYNEQFF
V: TRBV11-2; J: TRBJ2-1; D: TRBD2; size: NA; DNA: TGTGCCAGCAGCTTGAACCTAGCGGACGAGCAGTTCTTC; CDR3: CASSLNLADEQFF
V: TRBV5-5; J: TRBJ2-7; D: TRBD1; size: many; DNA: TGTGCCAGCACCCATGTGGACAGGGGTCCTTGGGGCCTGGCTGAGCAGTACTTC; CDR3: CASTHVDRGPWGLAEQYF
V: TRBV2; J: TRBJ2-3; D: TRBD1; size: few; DNA: TGTGCCAGCAGTGAAGAGGGACAGATAGATACGCAGTATTTT; CDR3: CASSEEGQIDTQYF
V: TRBV3-1; J: TRBJ2-7; D: TRBD1; size: many; DNA: TGTGCCAGCAGCCGGTGGGACAGGGGGAAGAACTACGAGCAGTACTTC; CDR3: CASSRWDRGKNYEQYF
V: TRBV12-3/TRBV12-4; J: TRBJ2-7; D: TRBD1; size: many; DNA: TGTGCCAGCAGTAAAGGGACAGGGCGCGAGCAGTACTTC; CDR3: CASSKGTGREQYF
V: TRBV7-2; J: TRBJ2-7; D: NA; size: many; DNA: TGTGCCAGCAGCTCTCCTGTAATAGGAACGGCGTACGAGCAGTACTTC; CDR3: CASSSPVIGTAYEQYF
V: TRBV20-1; J: TRBJ1-5; D: NA; size: many; DNA: TGCAGTGCTAGAGTAGGCTACCTGGGTGATCAGCCCCAGCATTTT; CDR3: CSARVGYLGDQPQHF
V: TRBV6-5; J: TRBJ1-1; D: NA; size: many; DNA: TGTGCCAGCAGCTCCCCCTGGACAGCCGAAGCTTTCTTT; CDR3: CASSSPWTAEAFF
V: TRBV14; J: TRBJ1-1; D: NA; size: many; DNA: TGTGCCAGCAGCCAAAGACCTTGGGGCACTGAAGCTTTCTTT; CDR3: CASSQRPWGTEAFF
V: TRBV20-1; J: TRBJ2-1; D: NA; size: many; DNA: TGCAGTGCTTGGCCCTTACGCGAGCAGTTCTTC; CDR3: CSAWPLREQFF
V: TRBV6-2/TRBV6-3; J: TRBJ1-3; D: NA; size: many; DNA: TGTGCCAGCAGTTACCCGAGGGACTCTGGAAACACCATATATTTT; CDR3: CASSYPRDSGNTIYF
V: TRBV7-2; J: TRBJ2-3; D: TRBD2; size: many; DNA: TGTGCCAGCAGCGTAGCGGGGGTTACGGGGTTAGATACGCAGTATTTT; CDR3: CASSVAGVTGLDTQYF
V: TRBV7-2; J: TRBJ2-7; D: NA; size: many; DNA: TGTGCCAGCAGCTCCGGGTCCCTCCAAGCGGAGCAGTACTTC; CDR3: CASSSGSLQAEQYF
V: TRBV20-1; J: TRBJ2-7; D: TRBD2; size: many; DNA: TGCAGTGCTAGTGGCCGTTTAGCGGGATCCTACGAGCAGTACTTC; CDR3: CSASGRLAGSYEQYF
V: TRBV20-1; J: TRBJ1-5; D: TRBD1; size: many; DNA: TGCAGTGCGGGGGACAGGTCTCAGCCCCAGCATTTT; CDR3: CSAGDRSQPQHF
V: TRBV20-1; J: TRBJ1-1; D: NA; size: NA; DNA: TGCAGTGCTAGAGGGGGGGCCAGCACGGCTGAAGCTTTCTTT; CDR3: CSARGGASTAEAFF
V: TRBV15; J: TRBJ1-2; D: NA; size: many; DNA: TGTGCCACCAGCAGAGATCGAAAGGGCCCTTACACCTTC; CDR3: CATSRDRKGPYTF